This TCR beta chain was sequenced for a study of Ad26.COV2.S vaccination and SARS-CoV-2 variants (dated by TCRdb to the early 2020s). Looking at the study overall: Vaccine-arm donors came from COV1001, a multicentre, randomized, double-blind, placebo-controlled phase I-IIa trial of Ad26.COV2.S in healthy adults. Ad26.COV2.S was administered intramuscularly at 5 x 10^10 or 1 x 10^11 viral particles, either as a single shot or as two shots given 56 days apart. The specificity and breadth of SARS-CoV-2-reactive T cell receptors after Ad26.COV2.S vaccination were assessed by TCRbeta repertoire sequencing. A total of around 32 samples were included in the TCR-sequenced set, comprising roughly 19 Ad26.COV2.S vaccine recipients, 5 placebo recipients and 8 SARS-CoV-2 convalescent individuals. Participants in the trial were split at random into five groups of five each, receiving low-dose or high-dose Ad26.COV2.S once or twice, or else placebo on both occasions. Blinding of investigators to trial group allocation was maintained during experiments and outcome assessment. Overall study outcomes, separate from this receptor: Non-spike TCR breadth was comparable between vaccine and placebo recipients, consistent with the vaccine containing only spike. The study lacked the statistical power to compare responses across vaccine doses or regimens. Spike-specific TCR breadth was higher in Ad26.COV2.S recipients than in placebo recipients (P = 0.0014). It was noted by the authors that total T cell responses may have been underestimated by the TCR breadth and depth analyses. Substantial breadth of spike-specific CD8+ and CD4+ T cell responses was reported after vaccination.

Comments on this clone: The antigen it recognizes is unknown. No clone much larger than this one lies a single base away; base qualities are absent.

The immunoSEQ Assay was used to sequence TCRbeta CDR3 regions. After extraction, genomic DNA underwent amplification by bias-controlled multiplex PCR, followed by high-throughput sequencing. In the authors' own workflow: Collapsing and filtering of sequences were performed to quantify the absolute abundance of each unique TCRbeta CDR3 region. T cell fraction was estimated by normalizing TCRbeta template counts to usable DNA, with usable DNA measured through amplification of reference genes found in all nucleated cells. Repertoire TCRs were annotated as SARS-CoV-2-specific by exact matching of V gene, CDR3 amino acid sequence and J gene to a known reactive TCR set. The reference SARS-CoV-2 TCR set came from MIRA and was filtered for enrichment in COVID-19-positive ImmuneCODE repertoires, removing public or cross-reactive TCRs. Drawing on the MIRA antigens, annotated TCRs were analysed further at the level of specific ORF or position within ORF. Breadth was defined as the number of annotated unique rearrangements divided by the total number of unique productive rearrangements, and depth was defined as the summed frequency of the annotated unique rearrangements. TCR breadth was compared between groups using two-sided Wilcoxon rank-sum tests. TCRdb's version of the immuneACCESS table is confined to in-frame rearrangements and falls short of the full clone set. An unresolved V gene accounts for under half of the shortfall where checked; the remainder is of unknown origin. From that table come the V and J calls and clone size; the DNA was used to work out D and trimming. This sample lists around 300,000 clones; less than 90% were detected once. In total, the top ten clones hold around 5.8% of the sample.

The meaning of the sample's treatment or condition label: over 15 received Ad26.COV2.S at low or high dose, single or two shots; roughly five received placebo; per-sample allocation not given. Repertoires of vaccine and placebo recipients were sequenced from samples taken on day 63 after the first injection. Cohort 1b enrolled some 25 adults aged 18-55 years at a single site in Boston, USA, between 29 July and 7 August 2020. Ad26.COV2.S consisted of a replication-incompetent adenovirus type 26 vector by which a prefusion-stabilized SARS-CoV-2 spike protein from the original Wuhan strain was expressed. The clonotype originates from a person between 18 and 59 years old who received the Ad26.COV2.S COVID-19 vaccine or a placebo. The material sequenced was peripheral blood, taken in a trial of Ad26.COV2.S vaccine versus placebo.

The DNA sequence is as follows: TGTGCCAGCAGCTTAGCGCCCAGGGTAAGAGGAGACACTGAAGCTTTCTTT. This gives the protein CASSLAPRVRGDTEAFF. The sequence joins TRBV7-2 to TRBJ1-1; tentative D gene TRBD1, with 5 bases matching. V is reduced by 0 bases and J by 3 bases, leaving a spacing of 17 bases between them. The CDR3 spans 17 residues, from the cysteine through the phenylalanine. Only the CDR3 portion is preserved as DNA: 51 bases, with reading frame beginning at the first base. CDR1 and CDR2 are read off the germline V gene as SGHTA and FQGNSA.